The subject of this entry is one TCR beta chain. The assay was immunoSEQ multiplex PCR, and TCRdb's table has in-frame clones only and misses some. The repertoire includes tens of thousands of clones, 85% of them detected once, and less than 6.5% sits in the top ten. This record belongs to a study of OX40 agonist ivuxolimab in advanced cancers. Study-level background: At under 85% male, the cohort had a mean age of about 60 years, ranging from roughly 20 to 90.

The sequencing used CD4+ or CD8+ T cells sorted from blood, collected in a trial of the OX40 agonist ivuxolimab. This TCR was sampled from an adult with an advanced solid tumor such as melanoma, head and neck, liver or kidney cancer.

The DNA for the CDR3 is TGTGCCAGCAGTTTAGCGGGGGTGCAGACCCAGTACTTC. This codes for CASSLAGVQTQYF. The rearrangement links TRBV27 to TRBJ2-5; 7 bases match TRBD2. The CDR3 is 13 amino acids. Germline V lookup: CDR1 MNHEY, CDR2 SMNVEV (reference sequence). The ends lost 2 bases at V and 6 bases at J; junction bases unmatched: 3.